The clone carrying this T cell receptor (beta chain) occurred a few times. What it recognizes is unknown. 5'RACE primed from the constant segment yielded TCR alpha and TCR beta cDNA libraries bearing sample barcodes and UMIs. TCRdb recomputed calls from the 5' RACE reads with MiXCR, one row per CDR3 protein. The data contain some 150,000 distinct CDR3 sequences, about 19% of them singletons. This sample was included in a study of T-cell memory formation after mild COVID-19. Study-level background: TCR clusters were largely donor specific.

General study points: Whether second-wave clones peaking at day 37 were SARS-CoV-2 specific went unconfirmed. CD4/CD8 balance characterized clones contracting day 15 to 85, and CD4+ skew characterized later expanders.

Germline V gives CDR1 SQVTM, CDR2 ANQGSEA. The CDR3 sequence is 17 residues long. The V and J ends lost 6 bases and 6 bases, in that order; junction bases with no gene match: 20. The chain has TRBV29-1 and TRBJ2-3; 8 nucleotides agree with TRBD2. This TCR came from an adult woman who had mild COVID-19 (a few samples of this study predate the infection). Cell type and time point are not known. Sequenced material: PBMCs or a T cell subset sorted from them (not recorded which). The CDR3 coding sequence is TGCAGCGTAGCCGGTGCGGGACTAGAGGGGGTCCCGGATACGCAGTATTTT. It codes for CSVAGAGLEGVPDTQYF.